This T cell receptor (beta chain) derives from a study of beta chain features in type 1 diabetes (dated by TCRdb to 2016 to 2019). A note on the overall study: No differences in mean age, gender distribution, total cell number or subset yield were found between patients and healthy donors. A total of some 100,000,000 sorted cells were examined across all samples, and the number of cells per subset was strongly correlated with RNA yield. The study compared the TCRB repertoires of sorted circulating CD4+ T cell subsets in recently diagnosed type 1 diabetes patients with those in matched healthy donors. Regulatory and stem cell-like memory subsets were isolated from only 8 patients and roughly 8 healthy donors, whereas naive and central memory subsets came from all 30 or so donors.

Each donor gave one peripheral blood draw, about 110 mL on average, collected into heparinised tubes. A BD FACSAria II was used to sort naive, central memory, regulatory and stem cell-like memory CD4+ T cells with a panel that included CD45RO, CCR7, CD25, CD127, CD95 and CD27. Purity was above 95% for every sorted population. Right away, PBMCs were isolated by Lymphoprep density gradient centrifugation and were stained directly, with no culture step. Samples were stained and sorted in pairs, with one healthy donor and one patient per experiment, so that batch effects were minimized. The paper as a whole reports these results and caveats: Because cDNA was sequenced instead of genomic DNA, highly expressing activated cells could be over-represented, though the groups showed no difference in activation or CD3 levels. Type 1 diabetes patients showed a moderate but significant shortening of TCRB CDR3 length in all four CD4+ subsets. Naive, central memory and regulatory TCRB repertoires appeared to be more alike among patients than among healthy donors. PCR may preferentially amplify shorter templates, but because patient and control samples were amplified and corrected together, any resulting skew would affect both groups equally. At VDJ recombination sites, patients with type 1 diabetes made fewer insertions and deleted more nucleotides, a pattern implying thymic rearrangement abnormalities. Because small numbers of individuals were included in the HLA sub-analyses, any influence of HLA type on TCRB rearrangement was left unresolved.

The sample holds a few counts of this clone. This receptor's antigen is unknown. No per-base quality is available; no much larger clone lies one base away. The entire amount of isolated RNA was reverse transcribed using the High Capacity cDNA Reverse Transcription Kit, so the sequenced TCRB transcripts were expressed ones. Deep immunoSEQ sequencing was performed on naive, central memory and regulatory T cell samples, with an average of approximately 3.9 million total reads per sample. Sorted cells were lysed in RLT buffer, and RNA was extracted using DNase-treated RNeasy Micro or Mini kits according to cell number. To prevent cross-contamination, each cell subset was processed individually, whereas patient and healthy donor samples were processed jointly. The immunoSEQ multiplex PCR was used to amplify TCRB sequences from cDNA, yielding 87-bp fragments that span the CDR3 region. Amplicons were sequenced on the Illumina HiSeq platform. As for the authors' bioinformatics: PCR bias was computationally corrected using synthetic template baselines, reads within Hamming distance 2 were collapsed, and singletons that could not be merged were discarded. By aligning reads against IMGT, V, D and J genes, CDR3 length, and insertions or deletions at six rearrangement sites were assigned. Within each subset, clonotype counts were normalized to sorted cell number, after which true diversity and Gini coefficients were computed with the tcR R package. The overlap coefficient, calculated on TCRB nucleotide sequences, was used to quantify repertoire sharing. As a proxy for the pre-selection repertoire, out-of-frame TCRB sequences from naive cells were analyzed. The source is immuneACCESS, and TCRdb retained only in-frame sequences with V and J called. Part of the clones is not carried over; for the studies checked, unresolved V genes explain less than half of this, and the remainder is unexplained. The V and J calls and the clone size are those of that table, but D and trimming were determined from the DNA. This sample holds a few hundred thousand clones; roughly 14% were observed only once. The top ten clones comprise roughly 0.035% of the sample.

The TCR sequence derives from a man between 25 and 39 years old in good health. Sequencing was performed on naive CD4+ T cells from blood. The meaning of the sample's cell subset or site label: true naive CD4+ T cells.

The DNA sequence is as follows: TGCAGCGAGACGGGACAGTTGAACACTGAAGCTTTCTTT. It codes for CSETGQLNTEAFF. The sequence links TRBV29-1 to TRBJ1-1; the central 7 bases match TRBD1. The CDR3 spans 13 residues, from the cysteine through the phenylalanine. CDR3 DNA is the only sequence kept; it has 39 bases, read in frame from the first base. Based on the germline V gene, the CDR1 and CDR2 sequences are SQVTM and ANQGSEA. Trimmed from V: 7 bases; trimmed from J: 0 bases; junction bases lacking a gene match: 5.